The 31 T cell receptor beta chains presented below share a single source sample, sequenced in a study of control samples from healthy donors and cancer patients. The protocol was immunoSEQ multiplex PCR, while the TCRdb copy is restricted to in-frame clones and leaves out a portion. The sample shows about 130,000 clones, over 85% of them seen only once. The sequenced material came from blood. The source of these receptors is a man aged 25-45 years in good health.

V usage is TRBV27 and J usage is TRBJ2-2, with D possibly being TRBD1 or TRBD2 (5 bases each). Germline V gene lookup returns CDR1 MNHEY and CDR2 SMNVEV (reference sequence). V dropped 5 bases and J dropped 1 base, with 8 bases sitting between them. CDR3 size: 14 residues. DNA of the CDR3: TGTGCCAGCAGTGAGGGGCAGAACACCGGGGAGCTGTTTTTT. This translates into CASSEGQNTGELFF.

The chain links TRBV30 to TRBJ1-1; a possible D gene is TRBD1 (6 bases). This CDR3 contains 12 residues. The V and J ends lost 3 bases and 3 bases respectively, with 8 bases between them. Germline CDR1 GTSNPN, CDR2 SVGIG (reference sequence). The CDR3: CAWRRGYTEAFF. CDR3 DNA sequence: TGTGCCTGGAGGAGGGGGTACACTGAAGCTTTCTTT.

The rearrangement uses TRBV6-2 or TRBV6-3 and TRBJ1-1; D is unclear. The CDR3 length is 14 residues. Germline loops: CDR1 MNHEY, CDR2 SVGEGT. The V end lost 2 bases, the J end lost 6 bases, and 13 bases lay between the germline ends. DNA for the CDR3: TGTGCCAGCAGTTACGCCTCGAAGGCCGCTGAAGCTTTCTTT. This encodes CASSYASKAAEAFF.

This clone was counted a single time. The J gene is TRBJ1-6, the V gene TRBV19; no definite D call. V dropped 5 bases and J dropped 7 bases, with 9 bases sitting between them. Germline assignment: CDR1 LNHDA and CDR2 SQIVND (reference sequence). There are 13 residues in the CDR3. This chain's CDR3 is CASSDWPNSPLHF. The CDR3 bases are TGTGCCAGTAGTGATTGGCCCAATTCACCCCTCCACTTT.

The CDR3 is CASSTGQGATEQFF. The CDR3 DNA reads as TGTGCCAGTAGCACGGGACAGGGGGCTACTGAGCAGTTCTTC. The chain couples TRBV19 to TRBJ2-1, with 12 bases lining up with TRBD1. The V segment lost 6 bases and the J segment 9 bases; nucleotides outside the gene matches: 6. Germline V gene data show CDR1 as LNHDA and CDR2 as SQIVND (reference sequence). The CDR3 sequence is 14 residues long. Looking up the rest from reference TRBV19 and TRBJ2-1 gives the full variable domain: DGGITQSPKYLFRKEGQNVTLSCEQNLNHDAMYWYRQDPGQGLRLIYYSQIVNDFQKGDIAEGYSVSREKKESFPLTVTSAQKNPTAFYLCASSTGQGATEQFFGPGTRLTVL.

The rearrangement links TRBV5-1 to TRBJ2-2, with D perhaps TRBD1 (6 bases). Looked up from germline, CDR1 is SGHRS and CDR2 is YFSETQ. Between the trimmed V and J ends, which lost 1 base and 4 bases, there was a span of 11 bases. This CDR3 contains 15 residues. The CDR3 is CASSLLMGATGELFF. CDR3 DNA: TGCGCCAGCAGCTTGCTCATGGGGGCCACCGGGGAGCTGTTTTTT.

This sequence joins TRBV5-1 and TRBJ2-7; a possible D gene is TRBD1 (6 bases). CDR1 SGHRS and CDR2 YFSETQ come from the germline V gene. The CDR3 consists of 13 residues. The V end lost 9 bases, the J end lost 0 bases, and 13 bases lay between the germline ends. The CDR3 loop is CATKGDNSYEQYF. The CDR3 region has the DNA TGCGCCACCAAGGGGGACAACTCCTACGAGCAGTACTTC.

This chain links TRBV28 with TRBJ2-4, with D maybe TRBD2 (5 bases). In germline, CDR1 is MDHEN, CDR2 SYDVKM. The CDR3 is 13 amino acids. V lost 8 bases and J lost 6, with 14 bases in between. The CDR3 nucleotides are TGTGCCAGCTGGATCGGTGAGGGAAACATTCAGTACTTC. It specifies CASWIGEGNIQYF.

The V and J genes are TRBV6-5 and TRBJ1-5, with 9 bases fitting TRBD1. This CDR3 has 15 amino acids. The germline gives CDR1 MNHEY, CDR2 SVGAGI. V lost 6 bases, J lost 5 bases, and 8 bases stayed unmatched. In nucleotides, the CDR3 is TGTGCCAGCAGCCCCGGGACAGGGCATTATCAGCCCCAGCATTTT. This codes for CASSPGTGHYQPQHF.

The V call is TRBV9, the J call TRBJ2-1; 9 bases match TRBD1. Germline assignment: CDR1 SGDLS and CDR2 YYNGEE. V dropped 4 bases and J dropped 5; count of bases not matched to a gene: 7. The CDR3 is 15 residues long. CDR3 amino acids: CASSTRTGADNEQFF. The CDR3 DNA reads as TGTGCCAGCAGCACTAGGACAGGGGCCGACAATGAGCAGTTCTTC.

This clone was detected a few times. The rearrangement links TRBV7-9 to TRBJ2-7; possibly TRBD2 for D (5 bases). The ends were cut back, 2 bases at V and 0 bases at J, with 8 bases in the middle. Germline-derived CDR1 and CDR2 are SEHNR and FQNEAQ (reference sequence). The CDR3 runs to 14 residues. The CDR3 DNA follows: TGTGCCAGCAGCTTATCCGCGGGCTCCTACGAGCAGTACTTC. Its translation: CASSLSAGSYEQYF.

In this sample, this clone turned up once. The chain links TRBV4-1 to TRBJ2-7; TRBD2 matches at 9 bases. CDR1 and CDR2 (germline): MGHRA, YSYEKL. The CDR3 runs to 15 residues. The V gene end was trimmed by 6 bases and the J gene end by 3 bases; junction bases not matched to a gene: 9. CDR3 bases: TGCGCCAGCAGGGTAGCGGGGGCCCGGATCTACGAGCAGTACTTC. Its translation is CASRVAGARIYEQYF.

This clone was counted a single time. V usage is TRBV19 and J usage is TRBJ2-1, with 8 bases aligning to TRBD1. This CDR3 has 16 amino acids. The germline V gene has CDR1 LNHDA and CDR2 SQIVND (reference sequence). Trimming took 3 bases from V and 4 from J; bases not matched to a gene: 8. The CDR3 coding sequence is TGTGCCAGTAGTATGAGGGGCAGGGGGCTATACAATGAGCAGTTCTTC. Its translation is CASSMRGRGLYNEQFF.

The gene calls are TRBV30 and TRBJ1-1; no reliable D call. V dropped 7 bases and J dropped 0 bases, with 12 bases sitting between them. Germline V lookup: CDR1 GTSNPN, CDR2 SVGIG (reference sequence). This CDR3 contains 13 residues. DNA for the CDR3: TGTGCCTCCTACGACTTTATGAACACTGAAGCTTTCTTT. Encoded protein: CASYDFMNTEAFF.

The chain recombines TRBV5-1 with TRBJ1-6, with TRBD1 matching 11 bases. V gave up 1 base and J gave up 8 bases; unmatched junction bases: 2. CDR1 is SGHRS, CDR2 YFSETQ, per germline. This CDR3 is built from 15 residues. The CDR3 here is CASSLRTGGDSPLHF. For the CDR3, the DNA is TGCGCCAGCAGCTTGAGGACAGGGGGCGATTCACCCCTCCACTTT. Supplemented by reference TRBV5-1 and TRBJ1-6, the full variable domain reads KAGVTQTPRYLIKTRGQQVTLSCSPISGHRSVSWYQQTPGQGLQFLFEYFSETQRNKGNFPGRFSGRQFSNSRSEMNVSTLELGDSALYLCASSLRTGGDSPLHFGNGTRLTVT.

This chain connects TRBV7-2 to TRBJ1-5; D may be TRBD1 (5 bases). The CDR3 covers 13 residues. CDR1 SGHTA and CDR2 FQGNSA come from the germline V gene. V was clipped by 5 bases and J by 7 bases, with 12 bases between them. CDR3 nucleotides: TGTGCCAGCAGCCTGAGAGGGGAACAGCCCCAGCATTTT. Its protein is CASSLRGEQPQHF.

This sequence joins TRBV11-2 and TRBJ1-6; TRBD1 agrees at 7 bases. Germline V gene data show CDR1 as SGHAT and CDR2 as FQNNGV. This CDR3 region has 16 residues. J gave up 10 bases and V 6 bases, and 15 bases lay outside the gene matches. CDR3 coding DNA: TGTGCCAGCAGGCCCGTCCCAGGGGGTAGGCAATCACCCCTCCACTTT. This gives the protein CASRPVPGGRQSPLHF.

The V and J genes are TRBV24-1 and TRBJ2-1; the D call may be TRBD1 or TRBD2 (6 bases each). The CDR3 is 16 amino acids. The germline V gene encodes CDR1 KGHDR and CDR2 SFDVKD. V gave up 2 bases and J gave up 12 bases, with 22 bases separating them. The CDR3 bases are TGTGCCACCAGTGATTGGAGGGGTCAAGGGGGGTCGGGGCAGTTCTTC. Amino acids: CATSDWRGQGGSGQFF.

The CDR3 nucleotides are TGTGCCAGCTCACCAATGGGACAGGGTCGTGAAAAACTGTTTTTT. It codes for CASSPMGQGREKLFF. V and J are TRBV18 and TRBJ1-4, with 9 bases fitting TRBD1. This CDR3 has 15 amino acids. Per germline, CDR1 KGHSH and CDR2 LQKENI. V dropped 2 bases and J dropped 7; count of bases not matched to a gene: 5.

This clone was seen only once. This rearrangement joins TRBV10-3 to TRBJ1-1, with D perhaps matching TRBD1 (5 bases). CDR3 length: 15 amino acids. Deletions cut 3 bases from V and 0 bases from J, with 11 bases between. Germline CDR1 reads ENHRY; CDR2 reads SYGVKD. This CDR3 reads CAISDPNRMNTEAFF. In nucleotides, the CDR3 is TGTGCCATCAGTGATCCCAACAGGATGAACACTGAAGCTTTCTTT.

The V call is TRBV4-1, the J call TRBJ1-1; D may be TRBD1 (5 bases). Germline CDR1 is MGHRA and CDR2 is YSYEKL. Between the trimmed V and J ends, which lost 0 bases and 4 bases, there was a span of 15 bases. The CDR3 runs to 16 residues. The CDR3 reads CASSQDAWGGSTEAFF. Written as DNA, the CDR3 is TGCGCCAGCAGCCAAGACGCGTGGGGCGGTTCCACTGAAGCTTTCTTT.

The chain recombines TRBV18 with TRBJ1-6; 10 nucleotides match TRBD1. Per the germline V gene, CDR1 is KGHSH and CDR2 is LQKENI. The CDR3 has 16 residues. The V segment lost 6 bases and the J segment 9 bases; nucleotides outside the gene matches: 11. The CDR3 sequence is CASSPGTGDLSSPLHF. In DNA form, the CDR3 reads TGTGCCAGCTCTCCCGGGACAGGGGATCTGAGTTCACCCCTCCACTTT. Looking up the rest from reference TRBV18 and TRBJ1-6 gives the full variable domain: NAGVMQNPRHLVRRRGQEARLRCSPMKGHSHVYWYRQLPEEGLKFMVYLQKENIIDESGMPKERFSAEFPKEGPSILRIQQVVRGDSAAYFCASSPGTGDLSSPLHFGNGTRLTVT.

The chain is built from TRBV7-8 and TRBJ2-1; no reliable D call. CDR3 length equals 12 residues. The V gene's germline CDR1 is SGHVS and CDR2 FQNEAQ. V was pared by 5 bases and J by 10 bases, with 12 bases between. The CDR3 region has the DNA TGTGCCAGCAGCCTACGGGTCTACGAGCAGTTCTTC. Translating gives CASSLRVYEQFF.

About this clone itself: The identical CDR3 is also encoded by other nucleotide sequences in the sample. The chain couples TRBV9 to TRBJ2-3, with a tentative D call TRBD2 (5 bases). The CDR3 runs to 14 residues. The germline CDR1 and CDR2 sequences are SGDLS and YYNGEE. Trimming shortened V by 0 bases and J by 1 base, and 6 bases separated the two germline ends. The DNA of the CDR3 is TGTGCCAGCAGCGTAGGGCGGGGCACAGATACGCAGTATTTT. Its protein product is CASSVGRGTDTQYF.

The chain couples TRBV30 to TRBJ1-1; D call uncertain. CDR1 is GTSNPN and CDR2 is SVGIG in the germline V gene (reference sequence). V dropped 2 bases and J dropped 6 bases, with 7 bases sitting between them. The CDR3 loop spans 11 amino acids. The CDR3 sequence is CAWSTVAEAFF. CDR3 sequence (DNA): TGTGCCTGGAGTACCGTAGCTGAAGCTTTCTTT. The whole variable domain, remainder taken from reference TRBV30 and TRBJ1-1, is SQTIHQWPATLVQPVGSPLSLECTVEGTSNPNLYWYRQAAGRGLQLLFYSVGIGQISSEVPQNLSASRPQDRQFILSSKKLLLSDSGFYLCAWSTVAEAFFGQGTRLTVV.

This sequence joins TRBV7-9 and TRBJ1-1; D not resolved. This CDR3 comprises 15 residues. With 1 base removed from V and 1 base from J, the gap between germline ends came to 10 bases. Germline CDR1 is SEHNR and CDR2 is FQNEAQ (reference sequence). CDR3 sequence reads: CASSLVYSPNTEAFF. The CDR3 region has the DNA TGTGCCAGCAGCTTAGTTTACAGCCCGAACACTGAAGCTTTCTTT.

CDR3 in DNA: TGTGCCAGCAGCCCATCGCTTAACAATGAGCAGTTCTTC. Encoded protein: CASSPSLNNEQFF. The chain combines TRBV27 with TRBJ2-1; D is undetermined. Germline CDR1 is MNHEY and CDR2 is SMNVEV (reference sequence). There are 13 residues in the CDR3. The V end lost 6 bases, the J end lost 5 bases, and 11 bases lay between the germline ends.

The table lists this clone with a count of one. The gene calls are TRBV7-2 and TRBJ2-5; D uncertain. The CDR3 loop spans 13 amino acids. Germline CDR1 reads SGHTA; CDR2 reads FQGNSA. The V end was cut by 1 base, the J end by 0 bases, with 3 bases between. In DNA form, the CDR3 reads TGTGCCAGCAGCTTAGGGTACCAAGAGACCCAGTACTTC. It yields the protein CASSLGYQETQYF.

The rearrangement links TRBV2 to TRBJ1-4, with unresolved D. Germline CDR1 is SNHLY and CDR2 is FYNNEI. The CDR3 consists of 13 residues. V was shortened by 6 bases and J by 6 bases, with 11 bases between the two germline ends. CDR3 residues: CASRDGLDEKLFF. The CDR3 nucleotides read TGTGCCAGCAGAGACGGATTAGATGAAAAACTGTTTTTT. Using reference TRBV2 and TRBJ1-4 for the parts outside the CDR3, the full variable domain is EPEVTQTPSHQVTQMGQEVILRCVPISNHLYFYWYRQILGQKVEFLVSFYNNEISEKSEIFDDQFSVERPDGSNFTLKIRSTKLEDSAMYFCASRDGLDEKLFFGSGTQLSVL.

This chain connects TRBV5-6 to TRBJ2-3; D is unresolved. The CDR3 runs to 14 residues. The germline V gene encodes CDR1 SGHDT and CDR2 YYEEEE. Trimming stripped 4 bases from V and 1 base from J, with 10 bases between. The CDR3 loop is CASSMPRGTDTQYF. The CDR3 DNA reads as TGTGCCAGCAGCATGCCTAGGGGCACAGATACGCAGTATTTT.

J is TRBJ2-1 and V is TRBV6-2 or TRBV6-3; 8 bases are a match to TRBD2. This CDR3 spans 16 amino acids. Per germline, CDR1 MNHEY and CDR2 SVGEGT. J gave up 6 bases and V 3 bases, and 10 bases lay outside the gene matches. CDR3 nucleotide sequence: TGTGCCAGCAGTTATCCCCTTCCGGGGGGGCGCAATGAGCAGTTCTTC. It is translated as CASSYPLPGGRNEQFF.